These 8 T cell receptor beta chains share one sample of origin, sequenced in a study of STAT5B mutations in CD4+ large granular lymphocyte leukemia. Method: immunoSEQ multiplex PCR; TCRdb's copy keeps in-frame clones and lacks some. This sample has around 31,000 clones, with approximately 74% found just once. The sequenced sample consisted of CD4+ T cells from blood buffy coats. The receptor source for this set is a human donor in good health.

This clone was seen a few times. This chain connects TRBV7-9 to TRBJ1-2; D unclear. The CDR3 has 13 amino acids. Trimming took 10 bases from V and 1 from J, leaving 13 bases between them. Germline CDR1 is SEHNR and CDR2 is FQNEAQ (reference sequence). The CDR3 spells CATSGRINYGYTF. The CDR3 bases are TGTGCCACTTCAGGACGGATTAACTATGGCTACACCTTC.

J is TRBJ2-2 and V is TRBV28; the match to TRBD1 covers 7 bases. The CDR3 extends over 15 amino acids. The V and J ends lost 8 bases and 0 bases, in that order; junction bases with no gene match: 6. Looked up from germline, CDR1 is MDHEN and CDR2 is SYDVKM. CDR3 residues: CASLGQFANTGELFF. The CDR3 DNA follows: TGTGCCAGCTTGGGACAGTTCGCGAACACCGGGGAGCTGTTTTTT.

This clone has only a few counts. This rearrangement joins TRBV6-1 to TRBJ1-2; D is unresolved. The CDR3 covers 13 residues. Germline loops: CDR1 MNHNS, CDR2 SASEGT. The V end lost 4 bases, the J end lost 2 bases, and 8 bases lay between the germline ends. CDR3 amino acids: CASSGRSNYGYTF. The CDR3 DNA reads TGTGCCAGCAGTGGTAGGTCAAACTATGGCTACACCTTC.

This clone was observed a single time. The chain has TRBV28 and TRBJ1-4; D not certain. Trimming stripped 2 bases from V and 8 bases from J, with 18 bases between. The germline V gene encodes CDR1 MDHEN and CDR2 SYDVKM. This CDR3 has 16 amino acids. This CDR3 reads CASSLALGSTGEKLFF. In DNA form, the CDR3 reads TGTGCCAGCAGTTTAGCTCTGGGGTCGACGGGCGAAAAACTGTTTTTT.

J is TRBJ2-5 and V is TRBV5-5; 7 nucleotides match TRBD1. The V gene's germline CDR1 is SGHKS and CDR2 YYEKEE (reference sequence). The CDR3 sequence is 16 residues long. The J segment lost 2 bases and the V segment lost 5 bases, leaving 12 bases of the junction unmatched. Here the CDR3 DNA reads TGTGCCAGCAGTCTACTGACCCGGACAGGTCAAGAGACCCAGTACTTC. Translation: CASSLLTRTGQETQYF.

This sequence joins TRBV11-1 and TRBJ2-1; 13 bases match TRBD2. Trimming took 6 bases from V and 7 from J; bases not matched to a gene: 6. Germline V gene sequence: CDR1 SGHAT, CDR2 FQDESV (reference sequence). CDR3 length: 15 amino acids. CDR3 amino acids: CASRPTSGRGNEQFF. The CDR3 nucleotides read TGTGCCAGCAGACCCACTAGCGGGAGGGGGAATGAGCAGTTCTTC.

This clone was seen a single time. V and J are TRBV11-2 and TRBJ2-7; 8 bases align to TRBD2. The CDR3 spans 17 residues. Trimming cost V 0 bases and J 3 bases; bases outside gene matches: 10. CDR1 and CDR2 from the germline V gene are SGHAT and FQNNGV. The CDR3 nucleotides are TGTGCCAGCAGCTTAGACAGCGGGAGTACCCTTCACTACGAGCAGTACTTC. Its translation is CASSLDSGSTLHYEQYF.

The V call is TRBV6-5, the J call TRBJ1-2; TRBD1 matches 7 bases. The trim removed 0 bases at V and 9 bases at J, leaving 1 base unmatched. Germline V CDR1 and CDR2: MNHEY, SVGAGI. The CDR3 is made up of 12 amino acids. The CDR3 reads CASSYSTGRYTF. As DNA, the CDR3 is TGTGCCAGCAGTTACTCGACAGGGCGCTACACCTTC.